The 11 T cell receptor beta chains below were found in one sample sequenced in a study of cytomegalovirus exposure and HLA in healthy donors. The primer mix had 60 Vbeta and 13 Jbeta primers. Assay: immunoSEQ multiplex PCR; the TCRdb copy retains only in-frame clones and omits some. The table lists around 200,000 clones, approximately 80% of them singletons, with around 2.8% in the top ten. Sequenced: PBMCs. Receptor source: a woman aged 45 to 65 in good health and CMV-seropositive.

V gene TRBV15 combines with J gene TRBJ2-5, with 7 bases identical to TRBD1. In germline, CDR1 is LNHNV, CDR2 YYDKDF (reference sequence). This CDR3 comprises 14 residues. V shed 0 bases and J 4 bases; nucleotides not matched to a gene: 2. In nucleotides, the CDR3 is TGTGCCACCAGCAGAGAAAACAGGGGAGAGACCCAGTACTTC. This sequence encodes CATSRENRGETQYF.

The chain has TRBV6-5 and TRBJ1-6; D might be TRBD1 (5 bases). Trimming shortened V by 8 bases and J by 0 bases, and 8 bases separated the two germline ends. CDR1 and CDR2 from the germline V gene are MNHEY and SVGAGI. The length of the CDR3 is 14 residues. CDR3 loop: CASRGSSYNSPLHF. CDR3 in DNA: TGTGCCAGCCGGGGGAGCTCCTATAATTCACCCCTCCACTTT.

The chain links TRBV5-6 to TRBJ2-1; 10 bases are shared with TRBD1. Per germline, CDR1 SGHDT and CDR2 YYEEEE. The CDR3 runs 15 residues. Trimming cost V 4 bases and J 7 bases; bases outside gene matches: 8. Here the CDR3 DNA reads TGTGCCAGCAGCCCCAGGACAGGGGGGCTAAATGAGCAGTTCTTC. As protein: CASSPRTGGLNEQFF.

This clone was found once. The chain combines TRBV28 with TRBJ1-4, with D uncertain. Germline lookup yields CDR1 MDHEN and CDR2 SYDVKM. With 4 bases removed from V and 6 bases from J, the gap between germline ends came to 18 bases. This CDR3 region has 16 residues. This CDR3 reads CASSSLGGRRDEKLFF. The CDR3 nucleotides are TGTGCCAGCAGTTCCCTTGGAGGGCGGAGGGATGAAAAACTGTTTTTT.

The chain joins TRBV28 to TRBJ2-7; TRBD2 is a possible D gene (5 bases). The CDR3 covers 19 residues. Trimming stripped 2 bases from V and 1 base from J, with 24 bases between. The V gene's germline CDR1 is MDHEN and CDR2 SYDVKM. Here the CDR3 reads CASSLASSGIGGVSYEQYF. DNA for the CDR3: TGTGCCAGCAGTTTAGCTTCTTCCGGCATAGGAGGCGTATCCTACGAGCAGTACTTC.

The chain is built from TRBV15 and TRBJ2-2; 10 nucleotides line up with TRBD1. The junction had 9 bases not matched to a gene; V was cut back by 5 bases and J by 6 bases. Germline loops: CDR1 LNHNV, CDR2 YYDKDF (reference sequence). The CDR3 runs 16 residues. CDR3 coding DNA: TGTGCCACCAGCGCAAACCGGGACAGGGGCTCCGGGGAGCTGTTTTTT. It is translated as CATSANRDRGSGELFF.

The chain recombines TRBV9 with TRBJ1-6, with 7 positions matching TRBD1. With 0 bases clipped from V and 8 bases from J, the junction kept 5 bases outside the gene matches. This CDR3 comprises 15 residues. Germline lookup yields CDR1 SGDLS and CDR2 YYNGEE. CDR3 DNA: TGTGCCAGCAGCGTAGGGACAGGCAGGGATTCACCCCTCCACTTT. Residues: CASSVGTGRDSPLHF.

This clone has only a few counts. The CDR3 ends on some other residue instead of the conserved phenylalanine or tryptophan, so this is likely a read error. The limits of the CDR3 on the DNA are not certain, so only TCRdb's listed CDR3 is given. The J gene is TRBJ2-3, the V gene TRBV2; the D call of TRBD2 is as the table states it, not checked on the DNA. The length of the CDR3 is 11 amino acids, counting both ends. Germline V gene sequence: CDR1 SNHLY, CDR2 FYNNEI. The CDR3: CASSFPGEPNI.

A remark on this clone: One end of the junction varies from germline; a read error may be responsible. V and J are TRBV7-9 and TRBJ2-5, with a possible D match to TRBD1 (6 bases). The V gene's germline CDR1 is SEHNR and CDR2 FQNEAQ (reference sequence). The CDR3 contains 13 residues. The CDR3 nucleotides read TGCGCCAGCGGCCTCAGGGGTGGGGAGACCCAGTACTTC. Translating gives CASGLRGGETQYF.

The rearrangement joins TRBV5-5 to TRBJ1-4; no clear D gene. This CDR3 is built from 11 residues. Per the germline V gene, CDR1 is SGHKS and CDR2 is YYEKEE (reference sequence). Trimming removed 4 bases at V and 7 bases at J, with 5 bases between. The CDR3 sequence: CASSPGEKLFF. In nucleotides, the CDR3 is TGTGCCAGCAGCCCGGGTGAAAAACTGTTTTTT.

The gene calls are TRBV19 and TRBJ1-5; tentative D call: TRBD1 (6 bases). The CDR3 covers 14 residues. In germline, CDR1 is LNHDA, CDR2 SQIVND (reference sequence). Trimming shortened V by 7 bases and J by 3 bases, and 13 bases separated the two germline ends. The CDR3 DNA reads as TGTGCCAGTATGAGGGGGGGGTCCAATCAGCCCCAGCATTTT. It translates to CASMRGGSNQPQHF.